The entry below describes one TCR beta chain. What it binds is unknown. The data stem from a study of memory CD4+ T cells and cytomegalovirus serostatus. Overall study findings and caveats: Of 150 to 200 reported CMV TCRbeta sequences, some 70 were found in memory CD4+ repertoires.

Germline CDR1 and CDR2: MDHEN and SYDVKM. Deletions cut 4 bases from V and 4 bases from J, with 14 bases between. This CDR3 is built from 14 residues. The sort gate was single viable CD3+CD4+CD8-CD45RO+ cells for memory CD4+ T cells. The repertoire was sequenced with immunoSEQ multiplex PCR; TCRdb's copy has only in-frame clones and lacks some. Here the sample spans under 55,000 clones, around 80% being singletons. The TCR was taken from an adult in good health and CMV-seropositive. The sequenced sample consisted of memory CD4+ T cells from blood. This chain links TRBV28 with TRBJ2-7; D unresolved. The CDR3 DNA reads TGTGCCAGCAGTTGGGGTCCCCACCCATACGAGCAGTACTTC. It encodes CASSWGPHPYEQYF.